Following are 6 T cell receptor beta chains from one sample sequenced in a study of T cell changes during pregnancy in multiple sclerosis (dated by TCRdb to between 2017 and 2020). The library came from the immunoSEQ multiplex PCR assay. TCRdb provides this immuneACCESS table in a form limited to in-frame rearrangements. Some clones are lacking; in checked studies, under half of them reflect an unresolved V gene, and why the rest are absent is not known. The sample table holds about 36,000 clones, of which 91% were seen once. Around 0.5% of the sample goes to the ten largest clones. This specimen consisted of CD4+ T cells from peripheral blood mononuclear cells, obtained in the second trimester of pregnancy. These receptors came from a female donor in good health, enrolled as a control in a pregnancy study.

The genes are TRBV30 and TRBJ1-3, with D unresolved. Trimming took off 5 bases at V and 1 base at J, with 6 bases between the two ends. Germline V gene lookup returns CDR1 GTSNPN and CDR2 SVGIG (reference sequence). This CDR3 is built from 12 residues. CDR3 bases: TGTGCCTGGCAGATTTCTGGAAACACCATATATTTT. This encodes CAWQISGNTIYF.

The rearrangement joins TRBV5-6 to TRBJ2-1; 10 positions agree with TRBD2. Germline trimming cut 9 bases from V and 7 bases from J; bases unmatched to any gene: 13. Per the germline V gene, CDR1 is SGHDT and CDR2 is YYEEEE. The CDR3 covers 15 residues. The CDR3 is CATSSGRLIVNEQFF. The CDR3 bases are TGTGCCACCTCTAGCGGGAGACTCATTGTAAATGAGCAGTTCTTC.

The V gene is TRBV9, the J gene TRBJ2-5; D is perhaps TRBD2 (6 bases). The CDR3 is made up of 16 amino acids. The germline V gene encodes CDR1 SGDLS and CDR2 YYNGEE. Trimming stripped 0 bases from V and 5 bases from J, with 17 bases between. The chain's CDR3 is CASSVVGRTRWETQYF. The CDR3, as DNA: TGTGCCAGCAGCGTAGTTGGGAGGACAAGATGGGAGACCCAGTACTTC.

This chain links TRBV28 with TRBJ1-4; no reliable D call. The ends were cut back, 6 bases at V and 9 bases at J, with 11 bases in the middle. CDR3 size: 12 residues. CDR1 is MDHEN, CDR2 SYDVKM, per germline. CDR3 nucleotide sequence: TGTGCCAGCAGGGATACAGAGAAAAAACTGTTTTTT. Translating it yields CASRDTEKKLFF.

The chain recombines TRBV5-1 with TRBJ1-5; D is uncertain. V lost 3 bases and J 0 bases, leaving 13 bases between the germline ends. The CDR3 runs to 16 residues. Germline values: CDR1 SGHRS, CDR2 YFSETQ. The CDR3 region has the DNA TGCGCCAGCAGCTCCCTAGCGACTGATAGCAATCAGCCCCAGCATTTT. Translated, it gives CASSSLATDSNQPQHF.

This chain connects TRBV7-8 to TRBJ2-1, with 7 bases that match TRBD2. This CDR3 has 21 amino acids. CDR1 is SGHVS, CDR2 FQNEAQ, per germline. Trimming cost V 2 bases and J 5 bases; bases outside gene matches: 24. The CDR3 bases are TGTGCCAGCAGCTTAAGGGTGGGACTACTAGCGAGAAACTTAACCGACAATGAGCAGTTCTTC. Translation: CASSLRVGLLARNLTDNEQFF.